Each of the 24 T cell receptor beta chains below was sequenced from the same sample in a study of T cells after posttransplantation cyclophosphamide. Cells defined as naive were viable CD3+CD4+ or CD3+CD8+ and CCR7+CD45RA+CD45RO-CD95-CD27+CD28+. Libraries were prepared by immunoSEQ multiplex PCR; TCRdb keeps only in-frame clonotypes and omits some of them. The sample records 34,000 or so clones, 91% being singletons. The sequencing sample was made of naive CD4+ T cells sorted from blood. The receptors stem from a man aged 25-45 years in good health and a related stem cell transplant donor.

V and J are TRBV7-6 and TRBJ1-2; possible D gene TRBD1, 6 bases. CDR1 and CDR2 (germline): SGHVS, FNYEAQ. V gave up 5 bases and J gave up 6 bases, with 19 bases separating them. The CDR3 consists of 15 residues. The chain's CDR3 is CASSPVEGGRNGYTF. The CDR3, as DNA: TGTGCCAGCAGCCCCGTCGAAGGGGGAAGGAATGGCTACACCTTC.

This rearrangement joins TRBV19 to TRBJ1-2; no definite D call. Germline lookup yields CDR1 LNHDA and CDR2 SQIVND (reference sequence). The V and J ends lost 5 bases and 2 bases respectively, with 12 bases between them. There are 14 residues in the CDR3. The CDR3 region is CASSRTAVNYGYTF. CDR3 coding DNA: TGTGCCAGTAGTCGCACCGCAGTCAACTATGGCTACACCTTC.

The chain is built from TRBV5-4 and TRBJ2-3; 13 nucleotides line up with TRBD2. CDR1 is SGHNT, CDR2 YYREEE, per germline (reference sequence). The trim removed 1 base at V and 10 bases at J, leaving 6 bases unmatched. The CDR3 spans 15 residues. CDR3 sequence: CASSLTSGGDSPQYF. The CDR3 DNA reads TGTGCCAGCAGCTTGACTAGCGGGGGGGACTCTCCGCAGTATTTT.

The chain is built from TRBV15 and TRBJ1-2; a weak D match, TRBD1 (6 bases). Looked up from germline, CDR1 is LNHNV and CDR2 is YYDKDF (reference sequence). Trimming removed 4 bases from V and 8 bases from J, with 17 bases in between. The CDR3 runs 14 residues. CDR3 region: CATSTSIVGGGYTF. In DNA, the CDR3 is TGTGCCACCAGCACTTCTATTGTTGGGGGCGGCTACACCTTC.

The chain is built from TRBV28 and TRBJ1-1; 7 positions match TRBD1. Germline loops: CDR1 MDHEN, CDR2 SYDVKM. The CDR3 totals 12 residues. Trimming cost V 6 bases and J 7 bases; bases outside gene matches: 5. The CDR3, as DNA: TGTGCCAGCAGAGTAGGGACAGTTGAAGCTTTCTTT. Protein product: CASRVGTVEAFF.

V gene TRBV21-1 combines with J gene TRBJ2-1; the D call TRBD2 from the table was never checked on the DNA. TRBV21-1 is tagged as a pseudogene. CDR3 length: 21 amino acids. As DNA, the CDR3 is TGTGCCAGCAGCAAGGGGACGACCCCGGGCAGCGGGGGGGCCAAAAAAAATGAGCAGTTCTTC. Amino acid sequence: CASSKGTTPGSGGAKKNEQFF.

The chain employs TRBV7-2 and TRBJ2-5, with 9 bases lining up with TRBD1. Germline CDR1 reads SGHTA; CDR2 reads FQGNSA. The J segment lost 4 bases and the V segment lost 3 bases, leaving 6 bases of the junction unmatched. CDR3 length equals 15 residues. CDR3 loop: CASSLDRGSAETQYF. Written as DNA, the CDR3 is TGTGCCAGCAGCTTGGACAGGGGATCGGCAGAGACCCAGTACTTC.

The V gene is TRBV10-3, the J gene TRBJ1-5; D gene unclear. CDR3 length: 15 amino acids. V shed 2 bases and J shed 2 bases, with 10 bases lying between them. Germline values: CDR1 ENHRY, CDR2 SYGVKD. Here the CDR3 reads CAISEGPLGNQPQHF. In nucleotides, the CDR3 is TGTGCCATCAGTGAGGGCCCGCTGGGCAATCAGCCCCAGCATTTT.

This clone was counted once. The chain employs TRBV14 and TRBJ1-1; unclear D gene. This CDR3 region has 13 residues. Deletions cut 0 bases from V and 2 bases from J, with 4 bases between. Germline CDR1 reads SGHDN; CDR2 reads FVKESK. The CDR3 spells CASSQDLNTEAFF. CDR3 in DNA: TGTGCCAGCAGCCAAGATCTAAACACTGAAGCTTTCTTT.

The rearrangement uses TRBV9 and TRBJ2-1, with D possibly being TRBD2 (5 bases). The CDR3 runs 14 residues. Trimming left V 0 bases short and J 5 bases short, with 9 bases between. Germline loops: CDR1 SGDLS, CDR2 YYNGEE. The chain's CDR3 is CASSVALRDNEQFF. CDR3 in DNA: TGTGCCAGCAGCGTAGCTCTGAGGGACAATGAGCAGTTCTTC.

The genes are TRBV19 and TRBJ1-5; the match to TRBD1 covers 7 bases. The CDR3 length is 15 residues. Germline values: CDR1 LNHDA, CDR2 SQIVND (reference sequence). V was pared by 6 bases and J by 5 bases, with 10 bases of the junction left unmatched. The CDR3 reads CASRNRQGGDQPQHF. In nucleotides, the CDR3 is TGTGCCAGTAGGAACAGACAGGGCGGTGATCAGCCCCAGCATTTT.

The chain links TRBV6-5 to TRBJ2-5; 7 bases fit TRBD1. CDR1 is MNHEY and CDR2 is SVGAGI in the germline V gene. This CDR3 is built from 15 residues. Unmatched junction bases numbered 12, after V lost 6 bases and J lost 5 bases. The CDR3 DNA is TGTGCCAGCAGAGCCCGTCCCGGGACAGTGGAGACCCAGTACTTC. It encodes CASRARPGTVETQYF.

The chain couples TRBV4-2 to TRBJ1-1, with D perhaps TRBD1 (5 bases). This CDR3 contains 14 residues. Trimming removed 6 bases from V and 7 bases from J, with 18 bases in between. Germline-derived CDR1 and CDR2 are LGHNA and YNFKEQ. The chain's CDR3 is CASRGSGQYSEAFF. As DNA, the CDR3 is TGTGCCAGCAGAGGTTCAGGGCAGTACAGTGAAGCTTTCTTT.

The rearrangement links TRBV5-4 to TRBJ1-2, with 10 bases fitting TRBD1. The CDR3 spans 15 residues. The V and J ends lost 4 bases and 8 bases, in that order; junction bases with no gene match: 11. Germline loops: CDR1 SGHNT, CDR2 YYREEE (reference sequence). DNA of the CDR3: TGTGCCAGCAGCCCTGGGACAGGGGCATTGGGGGGCTACACCTTC. Its protein is CASSPGTGALGGYTF. The variable domain in full, with the rest retrieved from reference TRBV5-4 and TRBJ1-2, is ETGVTQSPTHLIKTRGQQVTLRCSSQSGHNTVSWYQQALGQGPQFIFQYYREEENGRGNFPPRFSGLQFPNYSSELNVNALELDDSALYLCASSPGTGALGGYTFGSGTRLTVV.

The V gene is TRBV6-1, the J gene TRBJ1-4; TRBD1 matches at 7 bases. This CDR3 region has 14 residues. CDR1 is MNHNS and CDR2 is SASEGT in the germline V gene. J was trimmed by 7 bases and V by 7 bases; bases with no gene match: 9. The CDR3 nucleotides read TGTGCCAGCACCCGAGGACAGGAATCTGAAAAACTGTTTTTT. It yields the protein CASTRGQESEKLFF.

The V call is TRBV10-3, the J call TRBJ1-1; 12 nucleotides match TRBD1. The CDR3 contains 18 residues. The V and J ends lost 2 bases and 1 base, in that order; junction bases with no gene match: 8. Germline loops: CDR1 ENHRY, CDR2 SYGVKD. The CDR3 coding sequence is TGTGCCATCAGTGAGGCTACCGGGACAGGGGGCACGAACACTGAAGCTTTCTTT. Its protein product is CAISEATGTGGTNTEAFF.

The J gene is TRBJ1-4, the V gene TRBV2; weak D call: TRBD1 (5 bases). Germline V gene lookup returns CDR1 SNHLY and CDR2 FYNNEI. This CDR3 is 13 amino acids long. The V gene lost 4 bases and the J gene lost 8 bases, with 11 bases spanning the gap. The CDR3 reads CASSGGVWEKLFF. DNA for the CDR3: TGTGCCAGCAGTGGGGGGGTTTGGGAAAAACTGTTTTTT.

In DNA form, the CDR3 reads TGTGCCAGTACCCCAGGGGGAAGCGGGGGGGCGTTTCGGACAGATACGCAGTATTTT. Its translation: CASTPGGSGGAFRTDTQYF. The rearrangement uses TRBV19 and TRBJ2-3, with 10 positions matching TRBD2. This CDR3 region has 19 residues. The V segment lost 7 bases and the J segment 3 bases; nucleotides outside the gene matches: 19. Germline loops: CDR1 LNHDA, CDR2 SQIVND (reference sequence).

The chain couples TRBV2 to TRBJ2-5, with TRBD2 identical over 9 bases. The CDR3 is made up of 15 amino acids. CDR1 and CDR2 (germline): SNHLY, FYNNEI. Trimming removed 6 bases from V and 6 bases from J; junction bases left unmatched: 11. CDR3 DNA sequence: TGTGCCAGCAGCCGCCCAGCGGGGGGCGAGAAGACCCAGTACTTC. This codes for CASSRPAGGEKTQYF.

This rearrangement joins TRBV29-1 to TRBJ2-3; 9 positions match TRBD1. The J segment lost 0 bases and the V segment lost 4 bases, leaving 2 bases of the junction unmatched. Per germline, CDR1 SQVTM and CDR2 ANQGSEA. The CDR3 covers 14 residues. This chain's CDR3 is CSVGTGDSTDTQYF. The CDR3 nucleotides read TGCAGCGTTGGGACAGGGGATAGCACAGATACGCAGTATTTT.

This chain uses TRBV29-1 with TRBJ2-3, with D possibly matching TRBD1 (8 bases). Germline V gives CDR1 SQVTM, CDR2 ANQGSEA. Trimming shortened V by 5 bases and J by 3 bases, and 15 bases separated the two germline ends. The CDR3 sequence is 14 residues long. The CDR3 loop reads CSVRYRGGTDTQYF. The CDR3 DNA reads TGCAGCGTTCGATACAGGGGGGGGACAGATACGCAGTATTTT.

This sequence joins TRBV10-2 and TRBJ2-5; 8 bases map to TRBD2. Germline lookup yields CDR1 WSHSY and CDR2 SAAADI. With 5 bases clipped from V and 2 bases from J, the junction kept 4 bases outside the gene matches. The CDR3 is made up of 14 amino acids. CDR3 loop: CASSNGGGQETQYF. The CDR3 DNA reads TGCGCCAGCAGTAACGGGGGGGGGCAAGAGACCCAGTACTTC.

The chain employs TRBV5-1 and TRBJ1-1; 7 nucleotides align to TRBD1. Trimming at V came to 1 base and at J to 0 bases, leaving 12 bases not matched to a gene. Looked up from germline, CDR1 is SGHRS and CDR2 is YFSETQ. The CDR3 covers 18 residues. The CDR3 DNA reads as TGCGCCAGCAGCTTGCTCTTTCGGACAGGCAGTATGAACACTGAAGCTTTCTTT. Protein sequence: CASSLLFRTGSMNTEAFF.

The chain is built from TRBV10-2 and TRBJ1-6, with TRBD1 matching 8 bases. Per the germline V gene, CDR1 is WSHSY and CDR2 is SAAADI. The CDR3 is 19 residues long. J lost 6 bases, V lost 2 bases, and 15 bases had no gene match. The CDR3 nucleotides read TGCGCCAGCAGTGAGAGACAGGGGTCGGGGGGTCTGGGTAATTCACCCCTCCACTTT. This encodes CASSERQGSGGLGNSPLHF.